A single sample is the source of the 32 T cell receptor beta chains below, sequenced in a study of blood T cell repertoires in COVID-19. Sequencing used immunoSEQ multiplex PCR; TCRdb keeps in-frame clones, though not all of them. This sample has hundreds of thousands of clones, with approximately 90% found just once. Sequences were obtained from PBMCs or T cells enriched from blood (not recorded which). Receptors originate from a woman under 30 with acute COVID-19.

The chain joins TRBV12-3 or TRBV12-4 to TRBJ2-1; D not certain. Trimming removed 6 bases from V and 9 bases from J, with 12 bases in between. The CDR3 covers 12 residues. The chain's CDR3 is CASSPSEAEQFF. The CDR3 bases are TGTGCCAGCAGCCCAAGTGAGGCTGAGCAGTTCTTC.

In DNA form, the CDR3 reads TGTGCCAGTAGTACTCAACAGGGAGACTATAATTCACCCCTCCACTTT. Protein product: CASSTQQGDYNSPLHF. The rearrangement links TRBV19 to TRBJ1-6; D is perhaps TRBD1 (6 bases). The germline V gene encodes CDR1 LNHDA and CDR2 SQIVND (reference sequence). Trimming removed 4 bases from V and 3 bases from J, with 13 bases in between. The length of the CDR3 is 16 residues.

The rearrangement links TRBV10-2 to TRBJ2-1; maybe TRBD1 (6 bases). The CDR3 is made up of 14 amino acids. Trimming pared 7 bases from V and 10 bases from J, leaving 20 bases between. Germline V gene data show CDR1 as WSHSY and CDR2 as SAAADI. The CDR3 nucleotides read TGCGCCAGCAACAGGGATGCTAGTGCGAGGGAGCAGTTCTTC. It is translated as CASNRDASAREQFF.

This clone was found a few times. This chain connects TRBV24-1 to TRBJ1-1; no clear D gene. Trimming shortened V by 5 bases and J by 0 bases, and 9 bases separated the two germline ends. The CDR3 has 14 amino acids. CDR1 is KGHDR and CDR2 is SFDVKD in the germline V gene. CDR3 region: CATSGSLMNTEAFF. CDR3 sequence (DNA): TGTGCCACCAGTGGAAGTCTAATGAACACTGAAGCTTTCTTT.

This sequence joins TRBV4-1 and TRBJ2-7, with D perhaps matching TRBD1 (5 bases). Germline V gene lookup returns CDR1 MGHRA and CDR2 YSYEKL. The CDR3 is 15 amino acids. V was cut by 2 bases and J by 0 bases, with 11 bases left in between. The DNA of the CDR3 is TGCGCCAGCAGCCAATCTAACAGGTACTCCTACGAGCAGTACTTC. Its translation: CASSQSNRYSYEQYF.

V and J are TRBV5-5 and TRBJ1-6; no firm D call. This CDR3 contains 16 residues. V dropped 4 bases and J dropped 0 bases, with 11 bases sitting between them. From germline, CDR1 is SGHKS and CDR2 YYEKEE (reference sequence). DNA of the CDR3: TGTGCCAGCAGCCCCTCTGGGAGCTCCTATAATTCACCCCTCCACTTT. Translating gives CASSPSGSSYNSPLHF.

Written as DNA, the CDR3 is TGTGCCAGCAGCTTGGGGACAGCTTATGGCTACACCTTC. Translating gives CASSLGTAYGYTF. The chain combines TRBV5-6 with TRBJ1-2; D is possibly TRBD1 (6 bases). Germline V gives CDR1 SGHDT, CDR2 YYEEEE. CDR3 length: 13 residues. V shed 0 bases and J shed 5 bases, with 8 bases lying between them.

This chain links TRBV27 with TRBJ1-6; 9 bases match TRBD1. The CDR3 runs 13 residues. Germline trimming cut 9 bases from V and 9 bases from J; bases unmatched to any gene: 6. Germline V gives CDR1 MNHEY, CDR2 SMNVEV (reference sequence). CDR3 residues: CASSGTGPSPLHF. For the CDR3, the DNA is TGTGCCAGTTCCGGGACAGGGCCTTCACCCCTCCACTTT.

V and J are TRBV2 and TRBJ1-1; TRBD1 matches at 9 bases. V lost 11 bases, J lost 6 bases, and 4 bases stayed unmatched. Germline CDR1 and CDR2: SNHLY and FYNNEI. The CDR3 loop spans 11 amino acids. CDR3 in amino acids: CAGGTGSEAFF. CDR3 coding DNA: TGTGCCGGAGGGACAGGGTCTGAAGCTTTCTTT.

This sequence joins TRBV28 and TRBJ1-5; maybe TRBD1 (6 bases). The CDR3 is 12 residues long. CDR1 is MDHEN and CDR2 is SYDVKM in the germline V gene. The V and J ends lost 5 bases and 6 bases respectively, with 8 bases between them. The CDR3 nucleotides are TGTGCCAGCAGTGCGGACAGTCAGCCCCAGCATTTT. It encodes CASSADSQPQHF.

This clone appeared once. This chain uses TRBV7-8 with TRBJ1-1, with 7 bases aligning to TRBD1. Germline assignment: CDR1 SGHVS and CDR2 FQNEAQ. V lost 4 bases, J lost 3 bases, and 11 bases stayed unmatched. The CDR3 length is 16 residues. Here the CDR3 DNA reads TGTGCCAGCAGCTCGAAGACGGACAGGATAGACACTGAAGCTTTCTTT. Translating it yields CASSSKTDRIDTEAFF.

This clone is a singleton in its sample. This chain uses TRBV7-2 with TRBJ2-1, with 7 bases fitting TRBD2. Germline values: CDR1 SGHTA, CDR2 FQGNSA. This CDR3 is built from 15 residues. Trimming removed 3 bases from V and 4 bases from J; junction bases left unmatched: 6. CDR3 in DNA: TGTGCCAGCAGCTTTGGGGGGAGGGAGTACAATGAGCAGTTCTTC. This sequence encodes CASSFGGREYNEQFF.

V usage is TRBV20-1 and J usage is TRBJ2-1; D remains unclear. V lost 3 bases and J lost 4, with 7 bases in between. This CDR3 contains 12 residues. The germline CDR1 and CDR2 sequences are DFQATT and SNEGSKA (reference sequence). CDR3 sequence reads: CSASGSYNEQFF. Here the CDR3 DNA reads TGCAGTGCTAGTGGCAGTTACAATGAGCAGTTCTTC.

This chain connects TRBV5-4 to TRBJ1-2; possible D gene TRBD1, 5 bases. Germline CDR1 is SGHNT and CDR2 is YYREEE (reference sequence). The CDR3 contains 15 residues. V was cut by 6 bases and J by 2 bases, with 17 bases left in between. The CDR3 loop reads CASTQSREMNYGYTF. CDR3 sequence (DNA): TGTGCCAGCACCCAATCCAGGGAAATGAACTATGGCTACACCTTC.

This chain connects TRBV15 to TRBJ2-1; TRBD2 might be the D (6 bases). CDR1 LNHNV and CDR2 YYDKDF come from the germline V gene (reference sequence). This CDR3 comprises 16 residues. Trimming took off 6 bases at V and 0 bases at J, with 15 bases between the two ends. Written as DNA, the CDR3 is TGTGCCACCAGTAACCCCCGGGAGAGCTCCTACAATGAGCAGTTCTTC. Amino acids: CATSNPRESSYNEQFF.

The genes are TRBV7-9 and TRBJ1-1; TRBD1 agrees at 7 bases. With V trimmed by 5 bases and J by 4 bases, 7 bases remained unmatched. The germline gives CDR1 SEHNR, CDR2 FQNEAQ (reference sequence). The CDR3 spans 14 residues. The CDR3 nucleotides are TGTGCCAGCAGCCCCGACAGGGTGGTCACTGAAGCTTTCTTT. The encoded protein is CASSPDRVVTEAFF.

The DNA of the CDR3 is TGCAGCGCAGGGACAGGGGGCACCTACGAGCAGTACTTC. Residues: CSAGTGGTYEQYF. V gene TRBV29-1 combines with J gene TRBJ2-7, with TRBD1 identical over 12 bases. Germline-derived CDR1 and CDR2 are SQVTM and ANQGSEA. The CDR3 totals 13 residues. V was pared by 7 bases and J by 2 bases, with 3 bases of the junction left unmatched.

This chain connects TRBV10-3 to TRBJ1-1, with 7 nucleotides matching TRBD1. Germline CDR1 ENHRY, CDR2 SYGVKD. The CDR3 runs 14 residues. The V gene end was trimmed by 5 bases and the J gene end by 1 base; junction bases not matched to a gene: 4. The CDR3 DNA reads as TGTGCCATCAGTACCCGGACAGGGAACACTGAAGCTTTCTTT. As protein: CAISTRTGNTEAFF.

The CDR3 is CASSYGTSGVEQFF. For the CDR3, the DNA is TGCGCCAGCAGCTACGGGACTAGCGGGGTTGAGCAGTTCTTC. The rearrangement links TRBV5-1 to TRBJ2-1, with 13 bases fitting TRBD2. The CDR3 loop spans 14 amino acids. Per the germline V gene, CDR1 is SGHRS and CDR2 is YFSETQ. Trimming took 3 bases from V and 9 from J; bases not matched to a gene: 3.

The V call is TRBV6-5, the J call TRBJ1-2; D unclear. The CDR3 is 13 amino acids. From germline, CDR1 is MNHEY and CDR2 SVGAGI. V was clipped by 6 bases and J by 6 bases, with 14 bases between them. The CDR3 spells CASSNGFMDGYTF. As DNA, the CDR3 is TGTGCCAGCAGCAACGGGTTTATGGATGGCTACACCTTC.

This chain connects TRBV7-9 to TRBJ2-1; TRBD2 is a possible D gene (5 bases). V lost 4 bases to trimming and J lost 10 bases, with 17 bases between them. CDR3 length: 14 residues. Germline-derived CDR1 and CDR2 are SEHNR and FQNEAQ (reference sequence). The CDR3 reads CASSSPRLPTEQFF. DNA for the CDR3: TGTGCCAGCAGCTCCCCGAGACTACCCACGGAGCAGTTCTTC.

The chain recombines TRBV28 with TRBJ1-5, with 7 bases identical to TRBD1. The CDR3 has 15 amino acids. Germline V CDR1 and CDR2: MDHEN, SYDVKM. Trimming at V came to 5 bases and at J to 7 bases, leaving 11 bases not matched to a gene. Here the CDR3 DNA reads TGTGCCAGCAGTCAGCCCGACAGGGTTGGGCAGCCCCAGCATTTT. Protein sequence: CASSQPDRVGQPQHF.

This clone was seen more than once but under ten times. CDR3: CASSLALAGGPSTDTQYF. CDR3 nucleotides: TGTGCCAGCAGCTTAGCACTAGCGGGAGGCCCCAGCACAGATACGCAGTATTTT. The chain is built from TRBV7-2 and TRBJ2-3, with TRBD2 matching over 12 bases. The CDR3 runs to 18 residues. The V gene end was trimmed by 0 bases and the J gene end by 0 bases; junction bases not matched to a gene: 4. CDR1 and CDR2 from the germline V gene are SGHTA and FQGNSA.

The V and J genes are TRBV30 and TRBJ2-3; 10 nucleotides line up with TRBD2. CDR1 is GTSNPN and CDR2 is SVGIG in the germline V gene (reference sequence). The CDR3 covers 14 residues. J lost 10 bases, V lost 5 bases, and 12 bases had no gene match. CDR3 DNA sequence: TGTGCCTGGGCCCCGGGACTAGCGCTTAACTCGCAGTATTTT. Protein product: CAWAPGLALNSQYF. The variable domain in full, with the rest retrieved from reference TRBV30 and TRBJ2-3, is SQTIHQWPATLVQPVGSPLSLECTVEGTSNPNLYWYRQAAGRGLQLLFYSVGIGQISSEVPQNLSASRPQDRQFILSSKKLLLSDSGFYLCAWAPGLALNSQYFGPGTRLTVL.

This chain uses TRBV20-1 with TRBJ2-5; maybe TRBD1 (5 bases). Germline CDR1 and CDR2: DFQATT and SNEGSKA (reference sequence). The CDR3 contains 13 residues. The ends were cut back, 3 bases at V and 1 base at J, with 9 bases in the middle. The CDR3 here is CSASRGSQETQYF. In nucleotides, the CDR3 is TGCAGTGCTAGTAGGGGAAGCCAAGAGACCCAGTACTTC.

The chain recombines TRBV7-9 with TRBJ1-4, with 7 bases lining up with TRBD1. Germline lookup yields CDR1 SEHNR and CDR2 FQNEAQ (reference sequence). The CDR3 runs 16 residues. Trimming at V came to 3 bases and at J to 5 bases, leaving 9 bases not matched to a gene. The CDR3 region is CASSFQGTGANEKLFF. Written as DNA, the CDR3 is TGTGCCAGCAGCTTTCAGGGTACAGGGGCCAATGAAAAACTGTTTTTT. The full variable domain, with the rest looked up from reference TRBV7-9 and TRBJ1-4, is DTGVSQNPRHKITKRGQNVTFRCDPISEHNRLYWYRQTLGQGPEFLTYFQNEAQLEKSRLLSDRFSAERPKGSFSTLEIQRTEQGDSAMYLCASSFQGTGANEKLFFGSGTQLSVL.

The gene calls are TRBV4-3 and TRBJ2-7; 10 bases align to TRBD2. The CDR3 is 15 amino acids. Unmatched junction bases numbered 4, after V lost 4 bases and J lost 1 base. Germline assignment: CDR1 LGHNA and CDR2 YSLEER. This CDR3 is CASSLTSGISYEQYF. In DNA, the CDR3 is TGCGCCAGCAGCCTAACTAGCGGGATTTCCTACGAGCAGTACTTC.

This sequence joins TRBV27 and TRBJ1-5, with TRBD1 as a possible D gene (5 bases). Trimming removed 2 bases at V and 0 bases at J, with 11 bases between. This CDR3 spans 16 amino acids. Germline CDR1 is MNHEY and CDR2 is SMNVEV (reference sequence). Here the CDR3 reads CASSLRGEYSNQPQHF. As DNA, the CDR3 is TGTGCCAGCAGTTTACGGGGGGAGTATAGCAATCAGCCCCAGCATTTT.

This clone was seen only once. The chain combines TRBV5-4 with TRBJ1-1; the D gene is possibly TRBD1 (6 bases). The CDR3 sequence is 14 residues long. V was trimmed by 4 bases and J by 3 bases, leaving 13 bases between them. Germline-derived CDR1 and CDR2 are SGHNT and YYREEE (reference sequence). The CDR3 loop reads CASSRLDSDTEAFF. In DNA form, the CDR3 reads TGTGCCAGCAGCCGGCTGGACAGTGACACTGAAGCTTTCTTT.

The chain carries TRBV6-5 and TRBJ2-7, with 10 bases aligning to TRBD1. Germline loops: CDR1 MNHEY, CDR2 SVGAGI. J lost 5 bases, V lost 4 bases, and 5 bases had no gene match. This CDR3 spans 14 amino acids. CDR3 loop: CASSSRQGANEQYF. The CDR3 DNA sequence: TGTGCCAGCAGTTCCCGACAGGGGGCAAACGAGCAGTACTTC.

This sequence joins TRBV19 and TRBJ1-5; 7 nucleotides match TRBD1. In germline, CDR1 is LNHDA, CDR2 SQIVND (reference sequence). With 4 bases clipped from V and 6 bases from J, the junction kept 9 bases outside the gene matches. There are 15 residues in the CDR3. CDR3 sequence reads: CASSTLQGFGQPQHF. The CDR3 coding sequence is TGTGCCAGTAGTACGCTACAGGGGTTTGGTCAGCCCCAGCATTTT.

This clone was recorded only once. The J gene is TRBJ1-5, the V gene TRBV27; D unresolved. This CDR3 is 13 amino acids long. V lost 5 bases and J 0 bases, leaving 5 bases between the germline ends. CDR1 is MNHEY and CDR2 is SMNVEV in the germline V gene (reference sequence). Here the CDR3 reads CASSPFSNQPQHF. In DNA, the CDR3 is TGTGCCAGCAGTCCCTTTAGCAATCAGCCCCAGCATTTT.